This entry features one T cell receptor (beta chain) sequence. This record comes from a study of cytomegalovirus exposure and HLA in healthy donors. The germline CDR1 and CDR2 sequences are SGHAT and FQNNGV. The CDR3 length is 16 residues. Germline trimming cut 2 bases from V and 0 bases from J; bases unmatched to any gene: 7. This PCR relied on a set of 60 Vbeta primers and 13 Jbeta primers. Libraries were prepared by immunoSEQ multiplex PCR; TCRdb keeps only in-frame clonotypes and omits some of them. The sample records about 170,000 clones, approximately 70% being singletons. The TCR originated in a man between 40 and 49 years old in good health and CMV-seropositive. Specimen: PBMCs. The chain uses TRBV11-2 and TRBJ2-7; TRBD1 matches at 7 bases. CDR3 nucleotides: TGTGCCAGCAGCTTATCAGTCGGGACAGACTCCTACGAGCAGTACTTC. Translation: CASSLSVGTDSYEQYF.